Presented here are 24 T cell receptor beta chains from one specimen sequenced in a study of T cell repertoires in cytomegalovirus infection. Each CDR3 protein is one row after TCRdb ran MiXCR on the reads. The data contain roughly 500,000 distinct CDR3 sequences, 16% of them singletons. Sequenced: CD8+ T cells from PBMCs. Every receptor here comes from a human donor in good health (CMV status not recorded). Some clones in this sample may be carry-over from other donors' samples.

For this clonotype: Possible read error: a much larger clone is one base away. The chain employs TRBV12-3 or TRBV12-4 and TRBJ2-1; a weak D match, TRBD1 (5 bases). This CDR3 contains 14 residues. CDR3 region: CASSEGVAYNVQFF. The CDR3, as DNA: TGTGCCAGCAGTGAAGGGGTGGCCTACAATGTGCAGTTCTTC.

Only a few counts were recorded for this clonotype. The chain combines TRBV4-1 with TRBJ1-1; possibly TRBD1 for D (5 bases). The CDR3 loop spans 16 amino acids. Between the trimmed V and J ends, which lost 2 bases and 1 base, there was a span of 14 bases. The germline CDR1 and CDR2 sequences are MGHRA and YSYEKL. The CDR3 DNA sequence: TGCGCCAGCAGCCAATCCGACTGGGGGGGGAACACTGAAGCTTTCTTT. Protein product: CASSQSDWGGNTEAFF.

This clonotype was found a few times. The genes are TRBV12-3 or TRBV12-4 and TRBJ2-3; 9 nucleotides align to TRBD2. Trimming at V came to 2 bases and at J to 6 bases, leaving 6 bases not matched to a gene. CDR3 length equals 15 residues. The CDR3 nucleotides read TGTGCCAGCAGTTTATGGCTAGCGGGGAGGGATACGCAGTATTTT. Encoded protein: CASSLWLAGRDTQYF.

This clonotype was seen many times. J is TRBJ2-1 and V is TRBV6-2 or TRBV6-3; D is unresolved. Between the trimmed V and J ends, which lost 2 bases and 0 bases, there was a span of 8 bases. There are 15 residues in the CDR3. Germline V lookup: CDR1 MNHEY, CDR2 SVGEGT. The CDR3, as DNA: TGTGCCAGCAGTTACCTCACAACCTCCTACAATGAGCAGTTCTTC. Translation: CASSYLTTSYNEQFF.

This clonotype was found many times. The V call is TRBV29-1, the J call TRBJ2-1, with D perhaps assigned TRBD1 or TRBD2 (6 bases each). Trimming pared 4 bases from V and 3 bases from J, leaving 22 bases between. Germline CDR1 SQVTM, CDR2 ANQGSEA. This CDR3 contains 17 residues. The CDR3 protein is CSVGGAAALRDYNEQFF. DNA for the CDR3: TGCAGCGTTGGGGGGGCGGCAGCCTTAAGGGACTACAATGAGCAGTTCTTC.

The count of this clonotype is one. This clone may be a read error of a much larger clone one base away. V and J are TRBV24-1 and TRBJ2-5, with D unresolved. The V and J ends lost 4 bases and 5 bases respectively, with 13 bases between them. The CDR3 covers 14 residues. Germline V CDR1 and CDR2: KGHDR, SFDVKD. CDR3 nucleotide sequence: TGTGCCACCAGTGAACCTGGCAGTGTGGAGACCCAGTACTTC. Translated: CATSEPGSVETQYF.

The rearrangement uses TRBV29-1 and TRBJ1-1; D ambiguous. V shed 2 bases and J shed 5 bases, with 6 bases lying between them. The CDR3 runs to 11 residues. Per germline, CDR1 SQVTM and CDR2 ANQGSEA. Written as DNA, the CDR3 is TGCAGCGTTGAATTCGTAACTGAAGCTTTCTTT. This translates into CSVEFVTEAFF.

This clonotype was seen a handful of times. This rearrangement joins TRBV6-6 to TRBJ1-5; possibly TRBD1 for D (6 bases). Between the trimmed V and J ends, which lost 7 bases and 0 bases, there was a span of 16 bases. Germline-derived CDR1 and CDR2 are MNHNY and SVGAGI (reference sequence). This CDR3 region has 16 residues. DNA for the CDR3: TGTGCCAGCACCTCGGACAGTGGTTATAGCAATCAGCCCCAGCATTTT. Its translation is CASTSDSGYSNQPQHF.

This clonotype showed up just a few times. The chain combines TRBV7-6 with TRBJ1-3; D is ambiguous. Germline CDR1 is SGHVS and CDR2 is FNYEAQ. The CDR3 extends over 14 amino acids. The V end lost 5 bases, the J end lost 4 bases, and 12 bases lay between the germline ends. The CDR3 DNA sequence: TGTGCCAGCAGCGCGGAGGGTTCCGGAAACACCATATATTTT. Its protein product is CASSAEGSGNTIYF.

CDR3 in DNA: TGTGCCAGCAGCGCCAAGACTAGCGGGAGCTACAATGAGCAGTTCTTC. Protein: CASSAKTSGSYNEQFF. The gene calls are TRBV9 and TRBJ2-1; 12 bases map to TRBD2. Trimming removed 3 bases from V and 3 bases from J; junction bases left unmatched: 4. The CDR3 is made up of 16 amino acids. Germline V CDR1 and CDR2: SGDLS, YYNGEE.

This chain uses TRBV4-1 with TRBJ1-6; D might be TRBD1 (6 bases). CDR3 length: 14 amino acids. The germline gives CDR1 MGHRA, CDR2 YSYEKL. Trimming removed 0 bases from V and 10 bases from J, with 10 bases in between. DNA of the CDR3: TGCGCCAGCAGCCAAGAGGGGGCCGGGTCACCCCTCCACTTT. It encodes CASSQEGAGSPLHF.

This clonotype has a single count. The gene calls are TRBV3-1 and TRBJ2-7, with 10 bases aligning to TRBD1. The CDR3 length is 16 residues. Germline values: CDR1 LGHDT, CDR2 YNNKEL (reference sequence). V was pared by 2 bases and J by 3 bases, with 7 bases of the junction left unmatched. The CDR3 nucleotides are TGTGCCAGCAGCCAAATGACAGGGGGCGATTTCTACGAGCAGTACTTC. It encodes CASSQMTGGDFYEQYF.

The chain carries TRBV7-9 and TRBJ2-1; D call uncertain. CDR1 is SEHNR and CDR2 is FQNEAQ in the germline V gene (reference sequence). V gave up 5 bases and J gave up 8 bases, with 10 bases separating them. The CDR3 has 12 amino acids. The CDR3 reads CASSPSRDEQFF. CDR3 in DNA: TGTGCCAGCAGCCCATCAAGGGATGAGCAGTTCTTC. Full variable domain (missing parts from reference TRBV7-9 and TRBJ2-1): DTGVSQNPRHKITKRGQNVTFRCDPISEHNRLYWYRQTLGQGPEFLTYFQNEAQLEKSRLLSDRFSAERPKGSFSTLEIQRTEQGDSAMYLCASSPSRDEQFFGPGTRLTVL.

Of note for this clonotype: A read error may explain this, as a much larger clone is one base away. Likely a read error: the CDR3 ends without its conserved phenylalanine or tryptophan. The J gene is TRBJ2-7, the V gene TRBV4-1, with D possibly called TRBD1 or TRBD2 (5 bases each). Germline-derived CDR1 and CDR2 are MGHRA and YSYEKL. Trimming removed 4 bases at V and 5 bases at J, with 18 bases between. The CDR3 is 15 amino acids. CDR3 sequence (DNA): TGCGCCAGCAGCCCACTCATTAGGGACCTGAACGAGCAGTACTAC. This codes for CASSPLIRDLNEQYY.

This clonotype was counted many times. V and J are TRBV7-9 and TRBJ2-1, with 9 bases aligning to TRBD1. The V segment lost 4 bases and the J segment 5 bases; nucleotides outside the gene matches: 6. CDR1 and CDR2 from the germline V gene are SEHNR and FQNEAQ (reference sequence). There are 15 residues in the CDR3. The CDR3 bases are TGTGCCAGCAGCTCTCCGGGACAGGGACACAATGAGCAGTTCTTC. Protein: CASSSPGQGHNEQFF.

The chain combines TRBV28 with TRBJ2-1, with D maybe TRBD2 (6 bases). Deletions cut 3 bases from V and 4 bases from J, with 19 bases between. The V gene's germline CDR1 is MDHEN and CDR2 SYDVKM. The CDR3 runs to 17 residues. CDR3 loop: CASSFSLASGTYNEQFF. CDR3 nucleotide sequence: TGTGCCAGCAGTTTTTCGCTAGCGAGCGGAACTTACAATGAGCAGTTCTTC.

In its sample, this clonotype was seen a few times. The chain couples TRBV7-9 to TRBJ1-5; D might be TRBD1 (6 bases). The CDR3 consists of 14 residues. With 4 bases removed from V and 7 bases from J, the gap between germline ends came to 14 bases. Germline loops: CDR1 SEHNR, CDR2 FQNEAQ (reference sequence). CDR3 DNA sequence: TGTGCCAGCAGCTCACAGGGAGCCGGACAGCCCCAGCATTTT. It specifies CASSSQGAGQPQHF.

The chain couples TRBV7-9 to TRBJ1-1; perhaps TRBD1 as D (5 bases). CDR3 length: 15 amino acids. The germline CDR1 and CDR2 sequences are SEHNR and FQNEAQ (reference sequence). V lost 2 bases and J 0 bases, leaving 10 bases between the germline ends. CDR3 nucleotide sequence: TGTGCCAGCAGCTTAATTGCAGGGTTGAACACTGAAGCTTTCTTT. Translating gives CASSLIAGLNTEAFF.

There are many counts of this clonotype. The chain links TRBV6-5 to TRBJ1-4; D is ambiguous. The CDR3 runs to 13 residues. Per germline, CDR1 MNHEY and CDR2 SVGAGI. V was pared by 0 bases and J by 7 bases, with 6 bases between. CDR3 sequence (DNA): TGTGCCAGCAGTTACTCGCGGAGTGAAAAACTGTTTTTT. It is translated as CASSYSRSEKLFF.

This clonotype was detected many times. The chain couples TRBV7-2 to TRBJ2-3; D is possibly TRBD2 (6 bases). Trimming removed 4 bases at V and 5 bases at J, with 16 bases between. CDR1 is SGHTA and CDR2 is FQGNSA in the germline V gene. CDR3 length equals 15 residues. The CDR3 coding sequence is TGTGCCAGCAGCTCGTGGAGTGCGGGGATAGATACGCAGTATTTT. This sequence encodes CASSSWSAGIDTQYF.

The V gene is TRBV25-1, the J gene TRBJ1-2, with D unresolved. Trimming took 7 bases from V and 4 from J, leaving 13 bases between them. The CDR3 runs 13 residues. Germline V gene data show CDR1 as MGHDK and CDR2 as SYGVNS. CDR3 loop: CASTEGSAYGYTF. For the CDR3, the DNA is TGTGCCAGCACTGAGGGATCGGCCTATGGCTACACCTTC.

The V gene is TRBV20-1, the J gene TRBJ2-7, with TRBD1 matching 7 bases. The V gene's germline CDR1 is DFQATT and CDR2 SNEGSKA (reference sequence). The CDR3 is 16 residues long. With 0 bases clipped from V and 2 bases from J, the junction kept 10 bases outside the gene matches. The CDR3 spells CSARDQGKDRAYEQYF. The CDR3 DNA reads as TGCAGTGCTAGAGATCAGGGTAAAGACAGGGCCTACGAGCAGTACTTC.

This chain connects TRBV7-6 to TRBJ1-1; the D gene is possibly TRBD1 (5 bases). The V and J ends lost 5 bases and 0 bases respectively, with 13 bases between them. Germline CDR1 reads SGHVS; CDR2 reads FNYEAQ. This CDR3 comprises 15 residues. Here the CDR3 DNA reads TGTGCCAGCAGCCTAGGGACCATCATGAACACTGAAGCTTTCTTT. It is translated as CASSLGTIMNTEAFF.

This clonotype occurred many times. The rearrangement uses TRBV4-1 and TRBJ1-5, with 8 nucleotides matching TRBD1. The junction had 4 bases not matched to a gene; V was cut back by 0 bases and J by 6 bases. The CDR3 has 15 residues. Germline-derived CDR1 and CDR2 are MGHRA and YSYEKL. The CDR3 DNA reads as TGCGCCAGCAGCCAAGAACGAACAGGGGGTCAGCCCCAGCATTTT. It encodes CASSQERTGGQPQHF.